This is a list of T cell receptor beta chains from one sample in a study of T and B cells in COVID-19 patients. TCRdb processed the multiplex PCR reads anew with MiXCR; each CDR3 protein has one entry. The profile shows 17,000 or so distinct CDR3 sequences, around 35% of them singletons. Sequences were obtained from blood. These receptors all come from a human donor with active COVID-19. CDR3s include the opening cysteine and the closing phenylalanine or tryptophan. D genes are given only for firm matches. Size is omitted from some rows. Given values are once, few, many or a class for expanded clones.

DNA,CDR3,D,V,size,J
TGTGCCAGTTCTACAGGGTTCGGCACAGATACGCAGTATTTT,CASSTGFGTDTQYF,-,TRBV19,large,TRBJ2-3
TGTGCCAGCAGTGAGGGCAGGGGAAACTATGGCTACACCTTC,CASSEGRGNYGYTF,-,TRBV6-5,few,TRBJ1-2
TGCAGTGCTAGAGTCCAGGGGATCTCCTACAATGAGCAGTTCTTC,CSARVQGISYNEQFF,-,TRBV20-1,-,TRBJ2-1
TGTGCCAGCAGTCCCCGGGACAGGGCGAATCAGCCCCAGCATTTT,CASSPRDRANQPQHF,TRBD1,TRBV6-5,-,TRBJ1-5
TGTGCCAGCAGTCCCACCCAGGGAAACACCATATATTTT,CASSPTQGNTIYF,-,TRBV6-5,-,TRBJ1-3
TGTGCCAGCAGTCTTAGCGGGGGGGATGAGCAGTTCTTC,CASSLSGGDEQFF,TRBD2,TRBV27,-,TRBJ2-1
TGTGCCACAGCTGGCCTCGGGACAGGGGTTTGGGATGAGCAGTACTTC,CATAGLGTGVWDEQYF,TRBD1,TRBV6-5,-,TRBJ2-7
TGTGCCAGCAGTCACACAGGGCTGGGCTTAGGCAATGAGCAGTTCTTC,CASSHTGLGLGNEQFF,-,TRBV27,many,TRBJ2-1
TGTGCCACGGCGGGACAGGGGGTTTATGGCTACACCTTC,CATAGQGVYGYTF,TRBD1,TRBV19,many,TRBJ1-2
TGTGCCAGCAGTTACGAACAAACGGGGGGCGGCAATCAGCCCCAGCATTTT,CASSYEQTGGGNQPQHF,-,TRBV6-5,-,TRBJ1-5
TGTGCCAGCAGCTTGGATAGGGGGAGCGAGCAGTACTTC,CASSLDRGSEQYF,-,TRBV5-4,-,TRBJ2-7
TGTGCTAGTGGTTTGGTTATAGGGCCAGTAGATACGCAGTATTTT,CASGLVIGPVDTQYF,-,TRBV12-3/TRBV12-4,-,TRBJ2-3
TGTGCCAGCAGTTTTTCAGATTCAGGGACCGAAGCTTTCTTT,CASSFSDSGTEAFF,-,TRBV12-3/TRBV12-4,-,TRBJ1-1
TGTGCCATCAGTGAAGGGCCGGCCCCCACATCACAGCCCCAGCATTTT,CAISEGPAPTSQPQHF,-,TRBV10-3,once,TRBJ1-5
TGTGCCAGCAGCTCACTTAACAGCCGGAACACTGAAGCTTTCTTT,CASSSLNSRNTEAFF,-,TRBV13,-,TRBJ1-1
TGCAGTGCTAGTCGGGGGCAAGAGACCCAGTACTTC,CSASRGQETQYF,-,TRBV20-1,-,TRBJ2-5
TGTGCCACCAGCAGTCAGAGCTCTGGGGCCAACGTCCTGACTTTC,CATSSQSSGANVLTF,-,TRBV15,medium-sized,TRBJ2-6
TGTGCCAGCAGCTTGGGACCTTACAATGAGCAGTTCTTC,CASSLGPYNEQFF,-,TRBV7-2,-,TRBJ2-1
TGCAGCGTTGAAGCGCGCCGTGGGGGGACAGGGTACGAGCAGTACTTC,CSVEARRGGTGYEQYF,TRBD1,TRBV29-1,medium-sized,TRBJ2-7
TGTGCCAGCACCCAACTTACGTTAGGTGGCTACACCTTC,CASTQLTLGGYTF,-,TRBV12-3/TRBV12-4,-,TRBJ1-2
TGTGCCAGCAGTTTCCGGGACCTGAGCGGCTACACCTTC,CASSFRDLSGYTF,-,TRBV12-3/TRBV12-4,-,TRBJ1-2
TGTGCCAGCAGTTACTGGACTAGCCGAGAGACCCAGTACTTC,CASSYWTSRETQYF,TRBD2,TRBV6-2/TRBV6-3,-,TRBJ2-5
TGTGCCAGCAGTTACAGGTCCGCAACTAATGAAAAACTGTTTTTT,CASSYRSATNEKLFF,-,TRBV6-5,few,TRBJ1-4
TGTGCCAGCAGTTGGGGGGGGGCGGCCTATGGCTACACCTTC,CASSWGGAAYGYTF,-,TRBV27,few,TRBJ1-2
TGCGCCAGCAGCCAAGATCGGGGCAGGGGGCAAGAGACCAAGTACTTC,CASSQDRGRGQETKYF,TRBD1,TRBV5-5,-,TRBJ2-5
TGCAGTGCTAGTTTCCAGGGTATGAACACTGAAGCTTTCTTT,CSASFQGMNTEAFF,-,TRBV20-1,-,TRBJ1-1
TGTGCCAGCAGTTTATTTTCCCGGTCCACCACCCCGGAGCTGTTTTTT,CASSLFSRSTTPELFF,-,TRBV27,-,TRBJ2-2
TGTGCCAGCAGTCCGAGCGGGGGGTTGGCAGATACGCAGTATTTT,CASSPSGGLADTQYF,TRBD2,TRBV6-4,-,TRBJ2-3
TGTGCCAGCAGCTTGGTGGGTCAGGGATGGGGCTACGAGCAGTACTTC,CASSLVGQGWGYEQYF,-,TRBV5-4,-,TRBJ2-7
TGTGCCAGCAGCTCCGAAGGAGACGGCAGATGGGCTTTCTTT,CASSSEGDGRWAFF,-,TRBV5-5,-,TRBJ1-1
TGTGCCAGCAGTCGACTAGCGGGGGACGACGAGCAGTACTTC,CASSRLAGDDEQYF,TRBD2,TRBV12-3/TRBV12-4,-,TRBJ2-7
TGCAGTGCTAGAGATGGGGGCGGGAGGACAGATACGCAGTATTTT,CSARDGGGRTDTQYF,TRBD2,TRBV20-1,-,TRBJ2-3
TGTGCCAGCACTAAATCGGGTTTGGATGATGGCTACACCTTC,CASTKSGLDDGYTF,-,TRBV2,-,TRBJ1-2
TGTGCCAGCAGTGAGGTGTGGGGTCCAAACACCATATATTTT,CASSEVWGPNTIYF,-,TRBV6-5,-,TRBJ1-3
TGTGCCAGCAGCGGAGGACAGGGGTTCAATGAGCAGTTCTTC,CASSGGQGFNEQFF,TRBD1,TRBV6-1,-,TRBJ2-1
TGTGCCAGCAGTGAGTCCAGGACTAATCAGCCCCAGCATTTT,CASSESRTNQPQHF,-,TRBV6-1,few,TRBJ1-5
TGTGCCAGCAGCCAAGGCACAGTCAACTATGGCTACACCTTC,CASSQGTVNYGYTF,-,TRBV4-2,-,TRBJ1-2
TGCAGCGTTGCCGACATCGGGGAGCTGTTTTTT,CSVADIGELFF,-,TRBV29-1,medium-sized,TRBJ2-2
TGTGCCAGTACAGGGGGCTTTACGGATACGCAGTATTTT,CASTGGFTDTQYF,TRBD1,TRBV6-1,-,TRBJ2-3
TGTGCCAGCAGCCCCGGACTAGCGGGGGGGCTTAATGAGCAGTTCTTC,CASSPGLAGGLNEQFF,TRBD2,TRBV7-2,-,TRBJ2-1
TGTGCCAGCTACATTTACTCCTACGAGCAGTACTTC,CASYIYSYEQYF,-,TRBV27,medium-sized,TRBJ2-7
TGTGCCAGCAGCTGGGGACCTGCCCTTTCCGAGCAGTACTTC,CASSWGPALSEQYF,-,TRBV12-3/TRBV12-4,-,TRBJ2-7
TGTGCCAGCAGTGAAGTCCAGGGATCTGGGGCCAACGTCCTGACTTTC,CASSEVQGSGANVLTF,-,TRBV6-1,-,TRBJ2-6
TGTGCCAGCAGCGAGGGACAGCTGAACACTGAAGCTTTCTTT,CASSEGQLNTEAFF,TRBD1,TRBV13,few,TRBJ1-1
TGTGCCAGCAGCACGAAACCAACCCGGGCCACAGATACGCAGTATTTT,CASSTKPTRATDTQYF,-,TRBV5-5,few,TRBJ2-3
TGTGCCAGCATCATCTGGTCTGGGGCCAACGTCCTGACTTTC,CASIIWSGANVLTF,-,TRBV12-3/TRBV12-4,medium-sized,TRBJ2-6
TGTGCCAGCAGCTTGGCGTATTACAATGAGCAGTTCTTC,CASSLAYYNEQFF,-,TRBV5-6,-,TRBJ2-1
TGTGCCAGCAAGGCTAGCGGATACACCGGGGAGCTGTTTTTT,CASKASGYTGELFF,TRBD2,TRBV6-5,medium-sized,TRBJ2-2
TGTGCCACAAGGAGGGGGAGCACAGATACGCAGTATTTT,CATRRGSTDTQYF,-,TRBV15,medium-sized,TRBJ2-3
TGTGCCTCCAGGGACAGGAACACTGAAGCTTTCTTT,CASRDRNTEAFF,TRBD1,TRBV6-1,few,TRBJ1-1
TGCAGTTTAAGCGGGGGGGAGACCCAGTACTTC,CSLSGGETQYF,TRBD2,TRBV20-1,-,TRBJ2-5
TGTGCCAGCAGCTTACGGCAGGGGGGGAGCAATGAGCAGTTCTTC,CASSLRQGGSNEQFF,-,TRBV5-4,few,TRBJ2-1
TGTGCCAGTATCCCTTCGGGGGGAAGGAACTATGGCTACACCTTC,CASIPSGGRNYGYTF,-,TRBV19,-,TRBJ1-2
TGTGCCAGCAGTCAAACTAGGGGCGCTGGGACAGGGTTCCAAGAGACCCAGTACTTC,CASSQTRGAGTGFQETQYF,TRBD1,TRBV6-5,-,TRBJ2-5